These T cell receptor beta chains were read from a single sample in a study of T-cell memory formation after mild COVID-19. TCRdb re-derived calls from the 5' RACE reads in MiXCR, one entry per CDR3 protein. Of under 700,000 distinct CDR3 sequences detected, approximately 20% appear once; the ten largest clones hold 9.5% to 15%. Sequencing was performed on PBMCs or a T cell subset sorted from them (not recorded which). The receptors come from an adult woman who had mild COVID-19 (a few samples of this study predate the infection). Cell type and time point are not known. Each CDR3 is given with its conserved first and last residue. A D gene is named only where the DNA matches it firmly. The size field is filled for only some rows; it gives once, few, many or a size class.

CDR3 protein: CASRYGPNTEAFF
CDR3 DNA: TGTGCCAGCAGGTACGGGCCGAACACTGAAGCTTTCTTT
V gene: TRBV25-1
D gene: NA
J gene: TRBJ1-1
clone size: few

CDR3 protein: CASSIVRDRDNIQYF
CDR3 DNA: TGTGCCAGTAGTATAGTCCGGGACAGAGATAACATTCAGTACTTC
V gene: TRBV19
D gene: TRBD1
J gene: TRBJ2-4
clone size: NA

CDR3 protein: CASSFKRGVTDTQYF
CDR3 DNA: TGTGCCAGCAGCTTCAAGCGGGGGGTCACAGATACGCAGTATTTT
V gene: TRBV7-9
D gene: TRBD2
J gene: TRBJ2-3
clone size: NA

CDR3 protein: CSVGTPSTDTQYF
CDR3 DNA: TGCAGTGTTGGGACTCCTAGCACAGATACGCAGTATTTT
V gene: TRBV20-1
D gene: NA
J gene: TRBJ2-3
clone size: few

CDR3 protein: CASSLGIPGELFF
CDR3 DNA: TGCGCCAGCAGCCTTGGGATCCCCGGGGAGCTGTTTTTT
V gene: TRBV4-1
D gene: NA
J gene: TRBJ2-2
clone size: few

CDR3 protein: CASSGTGVANTEAFF
CDR3 DNA: TGTGCCAGCAGCGGGACAGGTGTGGCGAACACTGAAGCTTTCTTT
V gene: TRBV9
D gene: TRBD1
J gene: TRBJ1-1
clone size: NA

CDR3 protein: CASSLGTASSYNEQFF
CDR3 DNA: TGTGCCAGCAGCTTAGGGACAGCGAGCTCCTACAATGAGCAGTTCTTC
V gene: TRBV7-9
D gene: NA
J gene: TRBJ2-1
clone size: many

CDR3 protein: CASSQALDSATDTQYF
CDR3 DNA: TGCGCCAGCAGCCAAGCATTGGATAGCGCCACAGATACGCAGTATTTT
V gene: TRBV4-3
D gene: NA
J gene: TRBJ2-3
clone size: few

CDR3 protein: CASSLGGRASNEQFF
CDR3 DNA: TGTGCCAGCAGCTTAGGCGGGAGGGCGTCCAATGAGCAGTTCTTC
V gene: TRBV7-3
D gene: TRBD2
J gene: TRBJ2-1
clone size: NA

CDR3 protein: CATSDHGTGGSETQYF
CDR3 DNA: TGTGCCACCAGTGACCACGGGACAGGGGGATCAGAGACCCAGTACTTC
V gene: TRBV24-1
D gene: TRBD1
J gene: TRBJ2-5
clone size: few

CDR3 protein: CASSFRGSPNYGYTF
CDR3 DNA: TGTGCCAGCAGCTTCAGGGGTTCGCCCAACTATGGCTACACCTTC
V gene: TRBV13
D gene: NA
J gene: TRBJ1-2
clone size: once

CDR3 protein: CSARDPGTSGSSYNEQFF
CDR3 DNA: TGCAGTGCTAGAGACCCCGGGACTAGCGGGAGCTCCTACAATGAGCAGTTCTTC
V gene: TRBV20-1
D gene: TRBD2
J gene: TRBJ2-1
clone size: NA

CDR3 protein: CAWSMGQYYGYTF
CDR3 DNA: TGTGCCTGGAGTATGGGACAGTACTATGGCTACACCTTC
V gene: TRBV30
D gene: TRBD1
J gene: TRBJ1-2
clone size: few

CDR3 protein: CATSALAGGSTYNEQFF
CDR3 DNA: TGTGCCACCAGTGCTCTAGCGGGGGGCTCCACATACAATGAGCAGTTCTTC
V gene: TRBV24-1
D gene: TRBD2
J gene: TRBJ2-1
clone size: few

CDR3 protein: CASRDGQGASYEQYF
CDR3 DNA: TGCGCCAGCAGGGACGGACAGGGGGCTTCCTACGAGCAGTACTTC
V gene: TRBV10-2
D gene: TRBD1
J gene: TRBJ2-7
clone size: few

CDR3 protein: CASSRGRYSNQPQHF
CDR3 DNA: TGTGCCAGCAGCCGAGGACGGTATAGCAATCAGCCCCAGCATTTT
V gene: TRBV12-3/TRBV12-4
D gene: NA
J gene: TRBJ1-5
clone size: few

CDR3 protein: CASSQVRQRYTF
CDR3 DNA: TGTGCCAGCAGCCAAGTCCGGCAGCGCTACACCTTC
V gene: TRBV3-1
D gene: NA
J gene: TRBJ1-2
clone size: NA

CDR3 protein: CSVVGTYEQYF
CDR3 DNA: TGCAGCGTTGTGGGCACCTACGAGCAGTACTTC
V gene: TRBV29-1
D gene: NA
J gene: TRBJ2-7
clone size: few

CDR3 protein: CASSAPWASDEQFF
CDR3 DNA: TGTGCCAGCAGCGCCCCGTGGGCCTCGGATGAGCAGTTCTTC
V gene: TRBV9
D gene: NA
J gene: TRBJ2-1
clone size: NA

CDR3 protein: CASSYSFLTGINTEAFF
CDR3 DNA: TGTGCCAGCAGTTACTCTTTCTTAACAGGGATAAACACTGAAGCTTTCTTT
V gene: TRBV6-6
D gene: NA
J gene: TRBJ1-1
clone size: few

CDR3 protein: CASSAQWPGTQYF
CDR3 DNA: TGTGCCAGCAGCGCCCAGTGGCCGGGGACCCAGTACTTC
V gene: TRBV7-8
D gene: NA
J gene: TRBJ2-5
clone size: many

CDR3 protein: CASSIGTGGNEQFF
CDR3 DNA: TGTGCCAGCAGCATTGGGACAGGGGGAAATGAGCAGTTCTTC
V gene: TRBV7-2
D gene: TRBD1
J gene: TRBJ2-1
clone size: NA

CDR3 protein: CASSTGHNTEAKNIQYF
CDR3 DNA: TGCGCCAGCAGCACGGGACACAATACAGAGGCCAAAAACATTCAGTACTTC
V gene: TRBV5-1
D gene: NA
J gene: TRBJ2-4
clone size: few

CDR3 protein: CSARPQGLAGVWNEQFF
CDR3 DNA: TGCAGTGCTAGACCGCAAGGACTAGCGGGAGTGTGGAATGAGCAGTTCTTC
V gene: TRBV20-1
D gene: TRBD2
J gene: TRBJ2-1
clone size: NA

CDR3 protein: CASSLMGGGDEQYF
CDR3 DNA: TGTGCCAGCAGTTTAATGGGAGGAGGGGACGAGCAGTACTTC
V gene: TRBV27
D gene: NA
J gene: TRBJ2-7
clone size: NA

CDR3 protein: CASSPAAGLDYEQYF
CDR3 DNA: TGTGCCAGCAGCCCCGCTGCGGGACTAGACTACGAGCAGTACTTC
V gene: TRBV4-2
D gene: TRBD2
J gene: TRBJ2-7
clone size: few

CDR3 protein: CSATFNEKLFF
CDR3 DNA: TGCAGTGCTACCTTCAATGAAAAACTGTTTTTT
V gene: TRBV20-1
D gene: NA
J gene: TRBJ1-4
clone size: many

CDR3 protein: CASSADNSGNTIYF
CDR3 DNA: TGTGCCAGCAGCGCAGACAACTCTGGAAACACCATATATTTT
V gene: TRBV7-9
D gene: NA
J gene: TRBJ1-3
clone size: NA

CDR3 protein: CASSTRDRGRISGANVLTF
CDR3 DNA: TGTGCCAGTAGTACCCGGGACAGGGGTCGTATCTCTGGGGCCAACGTCCTGACTTTC
V gene: TRBV19
D gene: TRBD1
J gene: TRBJ2-6
clone size: NA

CDR3 protein: CASSSQGTSGADEQYF
CDR3 DNA: TGTGCCAGCAGTTCCCAAGGGACTAGCGGGGCGGACGAGCAGTACTTC
V gene: TRBV12-3/TRBV12-4
D gene: TRBD2
J gene: TRBJ2-7
clone size: few

CDR3 protein: CATSSGGTGDYLLTEAFF
CDR3 DNA: TGTGCCACCAGCAGTGGGGGGACCGGTGATTATCTTTTGACTGAAGCTTTCTTT
V gene: TRBV15
D gene: NA
J gene: TRBJ1-1
clone size: NA

CDR3 protein: CASRTAQNEQFF
CDR3 DNA: TGTGCCAGCAGAACAGCGCAAAATGAGCAGTTCTTC
V gene: TRBV7-2
D gene: NA
J gene: TRBJ2-1
clone size: NA

CDR3 protein: CASSGLAGSYEQYF
CDR3 DNA: TGTGCCAGCAGCGGACTAGCGGGGTCCTACGAGCAGTACTTC
V gene: TRBV5-6
D gene: TRBD2
J gene: TRBJ2-7
clone size: NA

CDR3 protein: CASSLRDNEKLFF
CDR3 DNA: TGTGCCAGCAGCTTACGAGACAATGAAAAACTGTTTTTT
V gene: TRBV13
D gene: NA
J gene: TRBJ1-4
clone size: few

CDR3 protein: CASSPTPTGSSYNEQFF
CDR3 DNA: TGCGCCAGCAGCCCAACTCCGACAGGGAGCTCCTACAATGAGCAGTTCTTC
V gene: TRBV5-1
D gene: TRBD1
J gene: TRBJ2-1
clone size: NA

CDR3 protein: CASSARQANTEAFF
CDR3 DNA: TGTGCCAGCAGTGCTAGGCAGGCAAACACTGAAGCTTTCTTT
V gene: TRBV7-2
D gene: NA
J gene: TRBJ1-1
clone size: few

CDR3 protein: CSARHQSTDTQYF
CDR3 DNA: TGCAGTGCTAGACACCAGAGCACAGATACGCAGTATTTT
V gene: TRBV20-1
D gene: NA
J gene: TRBJ2-3
clone size: many

CDR3 protein: CASSFSGGREQYF
CDR3 DNA: TGTGCCAGCAGTTTTTCGGGGGGGCGCGAGCAGTACTTC
V gene: TRBV12-3/TRBV12-4
D gene: TRBD2
J gene: TRBJ2-7
clone size: many

CDR3 protein: CATSDALGGTGYTF
CDR3 DNA: TGTGCCACCAGTGATGCGCTGGGAGGCACCGGCTACACCTTC
V gene: TRBV24-1
D gene: NA
J gene: TRBJ1-2
clone size: NA

CDR3 protein: CASSVAAEGTSSGF
CDR3 DNA: TGTGCCAGCAGCGTAGCCGCTGAAGGGACTAGCAGCGGTTTT
V gene: TRBV9
D gene: TRBD2
J gene: TRBJ2-3
clone size: NA

CDR3 protein: CASRRTILYNEQFF
CDR3 DNA: TGTGCCAGCCGCCGGACTATACTCTACAATGAGCAGTTCTTC
V gene: TRBV18
D gene: NA
J gene: TRBJ2-1
clone size: few

CDR3 protein: CATRPTEAGGNEQFF
CDR3 DNA: TGTGCCACCCGGCCGACGGAAGCGGGAGGCAATGAGCAGTTCTTC
V gene: TRBV24-1
D gene: TRBD2
J gene: TRBJ2-1
clone size: NA

CDR3 protein: CATSEGRYSTDTQYF
CDR3 DNA: TGTGCCACCAGTGAAGGCAGATATAGCACAGATACGCAGTATTTT
V gene: TRBV24-1
D gene: NA
J gene: TRBJ2-3
clone size: NA

CDR3 protein: CASTGLARGNEQFF
CDR3 DNA: TGTGCCAGCACCGGGCTAGCAAGGGGGAATGAGCAGTTCTTC
V gene: TRBV27
D gene: NA
J gene: TRBJ2-1
clone size: few

CDR3 protein: CASKLLGTDTQYF
CDR3 DNA: TGTGCCAGCAAGTTACTAGGGACAGATACGCAGTATTTT
V gene: TRBV2
D gene: NA
J gene: TRBJ2-3
clone size: few

CDR3 protein: CASSLVTGDYEQYF
CDR3 DNA: TGTGCCAGCAGCTTGGTGACGGGGGATTACGAGCAGTACTTC
V gene: TRBV5-8
D gene: NA
J gene: TRBJ2-7
clone size: many

CDR3 protein: CSVEERTSGRRNIQYF
CDR3 DNA: TGCAGCGTTGAAGAGCGGACTAGCGGGAGGCGGAACATTCAGTACTTC
V gene: TRBV29-1
D gene: TRBD2
J gene: TRBJ2-4
clone size: NA

CDR3 protein: CGGRAGDTQYF
CDR3 DNA: TGCGGCGGGAGGGCCGGGGATACGCAGTATTTT
V gene: TRBV20-1
D gene: TRBD2
J gene: TRBJ2-3
clone size: NA

CDR3 protein: CASSVGWTNEKLFF
CDR3 DNA: TGTGCCAGCAGCGTAGGTTGGACTAATGAAAAACTGTTTTTT
V gene: TRBV9
D gene: NA
J gene: TRBJ1-4
clone size: NA

CDR3 protein: CASSSTDANYGYTF
CDR3 DNA: TGTGCCAGCAGCTCTACAGATGCTAACTATGGCTACACCTTC
V gene: TRBV7-9
D gene: NA
J gene: TRBJ1-2
clone size: NA

CDR3 protein: CASSRLGTNDNEQFF
CDR3 DNA: TGCGCCAGCAGCCGTCTCGGGACCAACGACAATGAGCAGTTCTTC
V gene: TRBV5-1
D gene: NA
J gene: TRBJ2-1
clone size: many

CDR3 protein: CSARDHGRGVAEAFF
CDR3 DNA: TGCAGTGCTAGAGATCACGGCAGGGGTGTAGCTGAAGCTTTCTTT
V gene: TRBV20-1
D gene: NA
J gene: TRBJ1-1
clone size: few

CDR3 protein: CASSLGLQQPQHF
CDR3 DNA: TGTGCCAGCAGCCTAGGACTCCAACAGCCCCAGCATTTT
V gene: TRBV9
D gene: NA
J gene: TRBJ1-5
clone size: few

CDR3 protein: CACQGIPAGNTIYF
CDR3 DNA: TGTGCCTGTCAGGGAATTCCGGCTGGAAACACCATATATTTT
V gene: TRBV30
D gene: NA
J gene: TRBJ1-3
clone size: NA

CDR3 protein: CASSLSGGSYNSPLHF
CDR3 DNA: TGTGCCAGCAGTTTATCGGGGGGCTCCTATAATTCACCCCTCCACTTT
V gene: TRBV12-3/TRBV12-4
D gene: NA
J gene: TRBJ1-6
clone size: NA

CDR3 protein: CASSTWTSGNYEQYF
CDR3 DNA: TGTGCCAGTAGTACCTGGACTAGCGGGAACTACGAGCAGTACTTC
V gene: TRBV19
D gene: TRBD2
J gene: TRBJ2-7
clone size: NA